This record covers a single TCR beta chain. Its specificity is not known. Selection for sequencing was limited to patients who had shown CD8+CD57+ cell expansion by flow cytometry. This specimen comes from a study of CD8+CD57+ T cells in acquired aplastic anemia. On the study more broadly: Quantities of DNA derived from sorted CD4+ and CD8+ cells averaged approximately 3 ug.

Genomic DNA, the template, was used for profiling of the TCR beta VDJ and CDR3. TCRdb itself ran the reads through MiXCR, one entry per CDR3 protein. In the table there are around 130,000 distinct CDR3 sequences, 50% to 60% of which are singletons. The CDR3 consists of 10 residues. Looked up from germline, CDR1 is SEHNR and CDR2 is FQNEAQ (reference sequence). Trimming took 9 bases from V and 8 from J, leaving 7 bases between them. Findings of the study overall: Patients and controls shared under 35 CD8+ CDR3 sequences, highly expressed in patients.

Sequencing was carried out using sorted CD4+, CD8+, or CD8+CD57+ T cells (not recorded which) from PBMCs. The TCR was taken from a human donor with aplastic anemia. This chain uses TRBV7-9 with TRBJ2-2; D is undetermined. CDR3 sequence (DNA): TGTGCCAGATCCGGGGGGGAGCTGTTTTTT. Translated, it gives CARSGGELFF.